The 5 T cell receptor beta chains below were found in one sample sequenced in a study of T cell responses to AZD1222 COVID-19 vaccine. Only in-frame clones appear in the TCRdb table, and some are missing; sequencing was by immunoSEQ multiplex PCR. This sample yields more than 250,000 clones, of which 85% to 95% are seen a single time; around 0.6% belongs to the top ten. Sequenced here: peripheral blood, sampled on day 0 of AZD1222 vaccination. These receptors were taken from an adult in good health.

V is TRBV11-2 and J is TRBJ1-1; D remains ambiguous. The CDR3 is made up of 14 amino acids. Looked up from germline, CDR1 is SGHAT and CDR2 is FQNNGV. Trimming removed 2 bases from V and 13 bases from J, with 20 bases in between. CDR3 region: CASSLPRTYPPFFF. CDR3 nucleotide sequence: TGTGCCAGCAGCTTACCCCGGACCTACCCTCCCTTTTTCTTT.

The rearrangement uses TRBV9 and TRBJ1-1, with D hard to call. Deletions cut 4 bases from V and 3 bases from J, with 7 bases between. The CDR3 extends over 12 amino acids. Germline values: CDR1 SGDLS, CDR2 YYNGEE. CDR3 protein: CASSREDTEAFF. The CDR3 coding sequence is TGTGCCAGCAGCCGCGAGGACACTGAAGCTTTCTTT.

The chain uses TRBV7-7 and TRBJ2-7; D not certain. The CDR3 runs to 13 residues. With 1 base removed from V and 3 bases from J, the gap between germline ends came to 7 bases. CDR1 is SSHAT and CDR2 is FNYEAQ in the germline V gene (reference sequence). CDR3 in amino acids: CASSLELGYEQYF. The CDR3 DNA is TGTGCCAGCAGCTTAGAGTTAGGCTACGAGCAGTACTTC.

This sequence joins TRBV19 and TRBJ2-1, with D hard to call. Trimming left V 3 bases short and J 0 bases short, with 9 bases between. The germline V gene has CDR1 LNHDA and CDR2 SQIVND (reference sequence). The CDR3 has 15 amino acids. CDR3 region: CASSMGASSYNEQFF. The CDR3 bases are TGTGCCAGTAGTATGGGCGCTAGCTCCTACAATGAGCAGTTCTTC.

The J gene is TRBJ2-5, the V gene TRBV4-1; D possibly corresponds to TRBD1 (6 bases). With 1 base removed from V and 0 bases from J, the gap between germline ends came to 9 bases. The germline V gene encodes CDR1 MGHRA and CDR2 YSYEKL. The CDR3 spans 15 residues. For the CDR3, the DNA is TGCGCCAGCAGCCAAGTCCAGGGGTACCAAGAGACCCAGTACTTC. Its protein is CASSQVQGYQETQYF.